Below, 19 T cell receptor beta chains from the same sample are listed, as sequenced in a study of technical replicates of blood from a handful of donors. TCRdb keeps only in-frame clones here, not all; method: immunoSEQ multiplex PCR. Among 65,000 to 90,000 clones listed, approximately 98% were seen once. Input material: T cells isolated from PBMCs. The receptors were sampled from a human donor in good health.

V is TRBV10-2 and J is TRBJ2-1, with a tentative D call TRBD2 (6 bases). From germline, CDR1 is WSHSY and CDR2 SAAADI. This CDR3 has 14 residues. V lost 2 bases and J lost 9, with 14 bases in between. The CDR3 reads CASSEVAEGSEQFF. The DNA of the CDR3 is TGCGCCAGCAGTGAGGTAGCGGAGGGGAGTGAGCAGTTCTTC.

The chain has TRBV28 and TRBJ1-4, with 9 bases lining up with TRBD1. Germline V gives CDR1 MDHEN, CDR2 SYDVKM. The CDR3 covers 15 residues. V was pared by 4 bases and J by 7 bases, with 7 bases of the junction left unmatched. The CDR3 sequence is CASSSNRGPVEKLFF. For the CDR3, the DNA is TGTGCCAGCAGTTCCAACAGGGGGCCGGTTGAAAAACTGTTTTTT.

In nucleotides, the CDR3 is TGCGCCAGCAGCCCGAGGGAAGGAGGTGGCACTGAAGCTTTCTTT. The encoded protein is CASSPREGGGTEAFF. This chain uses TRBV5-1 with TRBJ1-1, with D unresolved. Germline V CDR1 and CDR2: SGHRS, YFSETQ. The CDR3 runs 15 residues. With 4 bases removed from V and 4 bases from J, the gap between germline ends came to 17 bases.

The chain recombines TRBV5-1 with TRBJ1-1; 7 positions match TRBD1. The CDR3 is 13 residues long. Germline assignment: CDR1 SGHRS and CDR2 YFSETQ. The J segment lost 6 bases and the V segment lost 4 bases, leaving 6 bases of the junction unmatched. This CDR3 reads CASSETGSPEAFF. CDR3 nucleotide sequence: TGCGCCAGCAGCGAGACAGGGAGCCCTGAAGCTTTCTTT.

The table lists this clone with a count of one. At one boundary the junction diverges from the germline segment, which might be a read error. This sequence joins TRBV7-9 and TRBJ1-4, with D hard to call. CDR3 length: 11 amino acids. CDR1 SEHNR and CDR2 FQNEAQ come from the germline V gene (reference sequence). The CDR3 DNA reads as TGTGCCAGCAGCCCCGTTGACGACAAGATTTTT. It translates to CASSPVDDKIF.

This clone was detected a few times. Written as DNA, the CDR3 is TGTGCCAGCAGTTTGACAGGGGGCAACACTGAAGCTTTCTTT. It yields the protein CASSLTGGNTEAFF. V gene TRBV27 combines with J gene TRBJ1-1; 10 nucleotides match TRBD1. Germline loops: CDR1 MNHEY, CDR2 SMNVEV (reference sequence). With 3 bases clipped from V and 2 bases from J, the junction kept 0 bases outside the gene matches. The CDR3 extends over 14 amino acids.

The chain has TRBV6-1 and TRBJ2-7; 9 nucleotides align to TRBD1. V gave up 6 bases and J gave up 3 bases; unmatched junction bases: 6. CDR3 length equals 14 residues. The germline CDR1 and CDR2 sequences are MNHNS and SASEGT. The CDR3 here is CASRKGQGNYEQYF. For the CDR3, the DNA is TGTGCCAGCAGGAAGGGACAGGGCAACTACGAGCAGTACTTC.

The V call is TRBV6-1, the J call TRBJ1-1, with a possible D match to TRBD1 (6 bases). V was trimmed by 3 bases and J by 9 bases, leaving 11 bases between them. The CDR3 extends over 12 amino acids. Germline loops: CDR1 MNHNS, CDR2 SASEGT. CDR3 loop: CASSDKGVQAFF. CDR3 nucleotide sequence: TGTGCCAGCAGTGATAAGGGGGTTCAAGCTTTCTTT.

This chain links TRBV30 with TRBJ2-3, with 10 nucleotides matching TRBD2. Germline CDR1 is GTSNPN and CDR2 is SVGIG (reference sequence). The CDR3 consists of 18 residues. V gave up 0 bases and J gave up 2 bases; unmatched junction bases: 11. For the CDR3, the DNA is TGTGCCTGGAGTGTAACTAGCGGGGCCTATCACCCCACAGATACGCAGTATTTT. Its protein product is CAWSVTSGAYHPTDTQYF. Combining the CDR3 with reference TRBV30 and TRBJ2-3 gives the whole variable domain SQTIHQWPATLVQPVGSPLSLECTVEGTSNPNLYWYRQAAGRGLQLLFYSVGIGQISSEVPQNLSASRPQDRQFILSSKKLLLSDSGFYLCAWSVTSGAYHPTDTQYFGPGTRLTVL.

This chain connects TRBV9 to TRBJ2-1, with D possibly being TRBD2 (5 bases). The germline gives CDR1 SGDLS, CDR2 YYNGEE. This CDR3 spans 18 amino acids. V lost 4 bases to trimming and J lost 4 bases, with 24 bases between them. The CDR3 DNA reads TGTGCCAGCAGCCCAATTAAACGACCGTCGAGGACTTACAATGAGCAGTTCTTC. Amino acids: CASSPIKRPSRTYNEQFF.

V is TRBV28 and J is TRBJ2-3, with 8 bases identical to TRBD2. This CDR3 contains 16 residues. Losses at the gene ends were 1 base for V and 4 bases for J; bases not matched to a gene: 7. Germline lookup yields CDR1 MDHEN and CDR2 SYDVKM. CDR3 protein: CASSLLREGRADTQYF. The CDR3 bases are TGTGCCAGCAGTTTATTACGGGAGGGCCGCGCAGATACGCAGTATTTT.

The chain joins TRBV14 to TRBJ2-5, with a weak D call TRBD1 (5 bases). The CDR3 totals 13 residues. Germline lookup yields CDR1 SGHDN and CDR2 FVKESK. Trimming took 4 bases from V and 4 from J, leaving 10 bases between them. CDR3 nucleotide sequence: TGTGCCAGCAGCCTACTAAGGGGAGAGACCCAGTACTTC. Residues: CASSLLRGETQYF. The variable domain in full, completed from reference TRBV14 and TRBJ2-5, reads EAGVTQFPSHSVIEKGQTVTLRCDPISGHDNLYWYRRVMGKEIKFLLHFVKESKQDESGMPNNRFLAERTGGTYSTLKVQPAELEDSGVYFCASSLLRGETQYFGPGTRLLVL.

V and J are TRBV5-1 and TRBJ2-1; 15 nucleotides agree with TRBD2. The V segment lost 3 bases and the J segment 4 bases; nucleotides outside the gene matches: 5. This CDR3 is built from 17 residues. Germline values: CDR1 SGHRS, CDR2 YFSETQ. The CDR3 sequence is CASSSGLAGGAYNEQFF. The DNA of the CDR3 is TGCGCCAGCAGCTCGGGACTAGCGGGAGGTGCATACAATGAGCAGTTCTTC.

The chain couples TRBV2 to TRBJ2-3; D perhaps matches TRBD2 (6 bases). The CDR3 spans 16 residues. V lost 7 bases to trimming and J lost 3 bases, with 20 bases between them. CDR1 is SNHLY and CDR2 is FYNNEI in the germline V gene. The CDR3 DNA sequence: TGTGCCAGCATCTTTATTGCGGGATCGGCTACAGATACGCAGTATTTT. This codes for CASIFIAGSATDTQYF.

This chain links TRBV6-5 with TRBJ2-5; tentative D call: TRBD1 (6 bases). The germline V gene encodes CDR1 MNHEY and CDR2 SVGAGI. The germline V and J ends were trimmed by 1 base and 2 bases, with 8 bases remaining between them. The CDR3 is 14 amino acids. The CDR3 sequence is CASSYFGQQETQYF. The CDR3 DNA sequence: TGTGCCAGCAGTTACTTTGGACAGCAAGAGACCCAGTACTTC.

This sequence joins TRBV27 and TRBJ2-2; D may be TRBD2 (6 bases). Germline V CDR1 and CDR2: MNHEY, SMNVEV (reference sequence). The CDR3 loop spans 15 amino acids. V was clipped by 5 bases and J by 5 bases, with 15 bases between them. CDR3 nucleotide sequence: TGTGCCAGCAGTAAACAAAGCGGGTCGACCGGGGAGCTGTTTTTT. Its protein product is CASSKQSGSTGELFF.

The chain recombines TRBV19 with TRBJ2-5, with D uncertain. Trimming took off 1 base at V and 4 bases at J, with 4 bases between the two ends. Looked up from germline, CDR1 is LNHDA and CDR2 is SQIVND (reference sequence). The CDR3 consists of 12 residues. The CDR3, as DNA: TGTGCCAGTAGTATAGGAGGAGAGACCCAGTACTTC. This codes for CASSIGGETQYF.

The chain couples TRBV21-1 to TRBJ1-2; TRBD1 reflects the table's D call only, with no check against the DNA. TRBV21-1 is marked as a pseudogene. This CDR3 is built from 16 residues. CDR3 region: CASSHTLGQGAYGYTF. In DNA form, the CDR3 reads TGTGCCAGCAGCCATACTTTGGGACAGGGGGCGTATGGCTACACCTTC.

The chain combines TRBV29-1 with TRBJ2-6; possibly TRBD1 for D (6 bases). This CDR3 contains 13 residues. V was pared by 5 bases and J by 2 bases, with 7 bases between. Germline assignment: CDR1 SQVTM and CDR2 ANQGSEA. For the CDR3, the DNA is TGCAGCGTTAGGGACACTGGGGCCAACGTCCTGACTTTC. Protein sequence: CSVRDTGANVLTF.